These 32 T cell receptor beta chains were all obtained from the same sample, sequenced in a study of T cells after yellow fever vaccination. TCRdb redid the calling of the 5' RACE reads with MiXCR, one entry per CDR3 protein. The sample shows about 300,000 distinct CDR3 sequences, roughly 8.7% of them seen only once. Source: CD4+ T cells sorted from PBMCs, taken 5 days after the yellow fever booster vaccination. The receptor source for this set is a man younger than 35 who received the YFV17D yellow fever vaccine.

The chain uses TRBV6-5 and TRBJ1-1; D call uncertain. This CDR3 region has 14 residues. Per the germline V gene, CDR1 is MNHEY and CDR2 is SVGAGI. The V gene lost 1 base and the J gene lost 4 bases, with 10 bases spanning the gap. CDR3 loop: CASSYLGMGTEAFF. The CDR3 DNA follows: TGTGCCAGCAGTTACTTGGGGATGGGCACTGAAGCTTTCTTT.

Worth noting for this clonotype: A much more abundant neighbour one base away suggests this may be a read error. The CDR3 region is CDSSLQGERAEQYF. CDR3 DNA sequence: TGCGACAGCAGCTTACAGGGGGAGAGAGCCGAGCAGTACTTC. The chain links TRBV5-1 to TRBJ2-7; 8 bases are shared with TRBD1. CDR3 length: 14 amino acids. The germline CDR1 and CDR2 sequences are SGHRS and YFSETQ. The full variable domain, its missing parts supplied by reference TRBV5-1 and TRBJ2-7, is KAGVTQTPRYLIKTRGQQVTLSCSPISGHRSVSWYQQTPGQGLQFLFEYFSETQRNKGNFPGRFSGRQFSNSRSEMNVSTLELGDSALYLCDSSLQGERAEQYFGPGTRLTVT.

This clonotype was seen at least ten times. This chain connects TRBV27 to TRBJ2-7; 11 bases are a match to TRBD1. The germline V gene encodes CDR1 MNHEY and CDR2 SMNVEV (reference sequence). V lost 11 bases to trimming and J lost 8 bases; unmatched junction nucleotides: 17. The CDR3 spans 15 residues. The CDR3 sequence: CAVTGRRTGGAKQYF. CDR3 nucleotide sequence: TGTGCCGTGACCGGGCGGCGGACAGGGGGCGCAAAGCAGTACTTC.

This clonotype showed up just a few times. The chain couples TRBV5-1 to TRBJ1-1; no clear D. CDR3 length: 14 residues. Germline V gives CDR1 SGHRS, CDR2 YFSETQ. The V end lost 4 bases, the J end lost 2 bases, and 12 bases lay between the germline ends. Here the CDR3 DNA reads TGCGCCAGCAGCCTGGGCCCTATTAACACTGAAGCTTTCTTT. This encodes CASSLGPINTEAFF.

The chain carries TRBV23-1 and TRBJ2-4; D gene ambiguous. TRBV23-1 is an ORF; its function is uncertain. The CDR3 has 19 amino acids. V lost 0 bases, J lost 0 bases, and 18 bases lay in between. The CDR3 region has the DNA TGCGCCAGCAGTCAATCACGGTTCCATATACGCTTAGCCAAAAACATTCAGTACTTC. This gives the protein CASSQSRFHIRLAKNIQYF.

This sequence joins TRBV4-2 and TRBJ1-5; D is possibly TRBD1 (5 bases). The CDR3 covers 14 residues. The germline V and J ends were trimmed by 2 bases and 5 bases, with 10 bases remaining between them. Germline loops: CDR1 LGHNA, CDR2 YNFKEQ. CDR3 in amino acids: CASSQRAGDQPQHF. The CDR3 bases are TGTGCCAGCAGCCAACGCGCGGGGGATCAGCCCCAGCATTTT.

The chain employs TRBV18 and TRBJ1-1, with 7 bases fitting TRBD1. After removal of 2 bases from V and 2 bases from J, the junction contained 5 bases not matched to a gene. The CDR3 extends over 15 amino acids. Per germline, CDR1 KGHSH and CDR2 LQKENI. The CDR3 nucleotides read TGTGCCAGCTCACCAAGGGGGCGCGCAAACACTGAAGCTTTCTTT. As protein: CASSPRGRANTEAFF.

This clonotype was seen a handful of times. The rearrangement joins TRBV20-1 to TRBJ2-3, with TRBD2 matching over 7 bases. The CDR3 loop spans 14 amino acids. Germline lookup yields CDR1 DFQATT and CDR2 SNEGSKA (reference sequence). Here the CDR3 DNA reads TGCAGGGGCGCTCGGGGGGTTAACACAGATACGCAGTATTTT. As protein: CRGARGVNTDTQYF.

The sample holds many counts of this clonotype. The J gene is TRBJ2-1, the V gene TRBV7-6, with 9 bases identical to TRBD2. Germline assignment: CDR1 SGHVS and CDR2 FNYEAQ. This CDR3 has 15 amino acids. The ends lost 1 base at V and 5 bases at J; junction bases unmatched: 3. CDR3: CASSLGLADNNEQFF. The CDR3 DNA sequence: TGTGCCAGCAGCTTAGGACTAGCGGACAACAATGAGCAGTTCTTC.

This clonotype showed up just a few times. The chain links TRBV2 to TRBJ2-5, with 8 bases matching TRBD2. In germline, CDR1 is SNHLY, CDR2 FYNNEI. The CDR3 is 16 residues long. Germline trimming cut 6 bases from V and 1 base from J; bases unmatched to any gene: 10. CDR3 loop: CASSTIGGGPQETQYF. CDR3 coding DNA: TGTGCCAGCAGCACCATTGGCGGGGGGCCCCAAGAGACCCAGTACTTC.

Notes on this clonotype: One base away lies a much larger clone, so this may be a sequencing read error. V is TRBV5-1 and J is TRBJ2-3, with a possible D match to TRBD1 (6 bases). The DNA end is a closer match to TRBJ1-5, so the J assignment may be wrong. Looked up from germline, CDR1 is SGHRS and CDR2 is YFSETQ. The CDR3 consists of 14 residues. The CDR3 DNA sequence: TGCGCCAGCAGCATGGGGGGGCCGGCAGATACGCAGCATTTT. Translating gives CASSMGGPADTQHF.

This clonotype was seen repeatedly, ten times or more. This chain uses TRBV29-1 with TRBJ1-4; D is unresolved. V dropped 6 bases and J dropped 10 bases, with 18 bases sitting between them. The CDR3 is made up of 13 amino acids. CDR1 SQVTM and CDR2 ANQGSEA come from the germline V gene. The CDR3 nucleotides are TGCAGCGTCATAGCCGAAGGGAATCCAAAACTGTTTTTT. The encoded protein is CSVIAEGNPKLFF.

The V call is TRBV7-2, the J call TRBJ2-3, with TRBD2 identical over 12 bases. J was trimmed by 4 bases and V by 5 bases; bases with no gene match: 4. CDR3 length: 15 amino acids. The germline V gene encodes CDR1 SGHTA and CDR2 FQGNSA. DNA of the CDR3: TGTGCCAGCAGCGCCCGACTAGCGGGGGCAGATACGCAGTATTTT. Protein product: CASSARLAGADTQYF.

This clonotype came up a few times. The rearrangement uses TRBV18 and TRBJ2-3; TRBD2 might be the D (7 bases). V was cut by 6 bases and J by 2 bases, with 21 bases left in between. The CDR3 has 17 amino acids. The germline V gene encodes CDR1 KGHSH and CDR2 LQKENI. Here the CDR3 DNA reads TGTGCCAGCTCCCTTCGGGACACGGGGGGCACCACAGATACGCAGTATTTT. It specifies CASSLRDTGGTTDTQYF.

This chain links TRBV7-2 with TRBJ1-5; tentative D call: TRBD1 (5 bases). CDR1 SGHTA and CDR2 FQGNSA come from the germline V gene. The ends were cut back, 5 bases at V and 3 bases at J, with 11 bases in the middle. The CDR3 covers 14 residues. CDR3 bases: TGTGCCAGCAGCATGGACGGGACCAATCAGCCCCAGCATTTT. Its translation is CASSMDGTNQPQHF.

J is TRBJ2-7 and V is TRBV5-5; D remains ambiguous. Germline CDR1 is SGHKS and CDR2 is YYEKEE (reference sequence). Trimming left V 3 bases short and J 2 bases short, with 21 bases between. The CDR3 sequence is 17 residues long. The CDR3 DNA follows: TGTGCCAGCAGCTGGTACTCACGGGCCCCAGTCCCCTACGAGCAGTACTTC. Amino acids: CASSWYSRAPVPYEQYF.

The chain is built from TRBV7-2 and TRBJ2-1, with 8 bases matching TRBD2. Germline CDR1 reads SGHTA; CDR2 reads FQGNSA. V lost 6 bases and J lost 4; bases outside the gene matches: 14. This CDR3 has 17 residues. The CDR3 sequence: CASSSPGGPIQYNEQFF. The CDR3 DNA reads TGTGCCAGCAGTTCCCCGGGGGGGCCCATTCAATACAATGAGCAGTTCTTC.

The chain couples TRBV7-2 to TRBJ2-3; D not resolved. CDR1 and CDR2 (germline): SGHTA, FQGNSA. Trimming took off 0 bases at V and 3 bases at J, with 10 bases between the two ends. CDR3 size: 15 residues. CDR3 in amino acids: CASSLALLRTDTQYF. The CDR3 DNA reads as TGTGCCAGCAGCTTAGCCCTACTACGGACAGATACGCAGTATTTT.

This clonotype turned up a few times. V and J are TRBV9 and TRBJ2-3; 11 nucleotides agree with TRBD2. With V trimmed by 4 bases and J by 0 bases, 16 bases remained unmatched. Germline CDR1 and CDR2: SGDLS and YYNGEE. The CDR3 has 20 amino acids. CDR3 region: CASSPHITSGGRDSTDTQYF. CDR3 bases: TGTGCCAGCAGCCCACATATAACTAGCGGGGGTCGAGATAGCACAGATACGCAGTATTTT. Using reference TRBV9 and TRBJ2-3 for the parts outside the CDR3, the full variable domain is DSGVTQTPKHLITATGQRVTLRCSPRSGDLSVYWYQQSLDQGLQFLIQYYNGEERAKGNILERFSAQQFPDLHSELNLSSLELGDSALYFCASSPHITSGGRDSTDTQYFGPGTRLTVL.

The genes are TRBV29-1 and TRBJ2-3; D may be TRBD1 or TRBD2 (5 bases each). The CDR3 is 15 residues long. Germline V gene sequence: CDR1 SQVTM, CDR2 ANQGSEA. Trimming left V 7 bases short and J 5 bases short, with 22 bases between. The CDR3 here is CSAAYSRKGRDTQYF. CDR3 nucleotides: TGCAGCGCCGCCTATTCCAGGAAGGGGAGAGATACGCAGTATTTT.

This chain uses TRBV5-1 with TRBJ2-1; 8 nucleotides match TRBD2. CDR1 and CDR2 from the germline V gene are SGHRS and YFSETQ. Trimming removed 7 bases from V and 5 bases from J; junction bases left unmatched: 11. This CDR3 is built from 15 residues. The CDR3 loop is CASGGWRGVHNEQFF. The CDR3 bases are TGCGCCAGCGGTGGGTGGCGGGGGGTCCACAATGAGCAGTTCTTC.

CDR3 coding DNA: TGTGCCAGCAGCTCATGGACTAGCCCAGATACGCAGTATTTT. It specifies CASSSWTSPDTQYF. This chain uses TRBV7-6 with TRBJ2-3; TRBD2 aligns across 8 bases. V lost 4 bases to trimming and J lost 4 bases; unmatched junction nucleotides: 4. The CDR3 covers 14 residues. Germline V gene data show CDR1 as SGHVS and CDR2 as FNYEAQ.

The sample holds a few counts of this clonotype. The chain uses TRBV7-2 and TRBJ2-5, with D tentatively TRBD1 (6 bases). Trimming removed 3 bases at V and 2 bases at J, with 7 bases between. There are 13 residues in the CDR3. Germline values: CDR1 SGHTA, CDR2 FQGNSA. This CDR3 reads CASSFDRQETQYF. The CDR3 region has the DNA TGTGCCAGCAGCTTCGACAGGCAAGAGACCCAGTACTTC.

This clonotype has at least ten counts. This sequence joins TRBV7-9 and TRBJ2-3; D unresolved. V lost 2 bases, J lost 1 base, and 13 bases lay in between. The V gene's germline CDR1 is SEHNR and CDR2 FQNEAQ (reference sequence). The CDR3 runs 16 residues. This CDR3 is CASSLMTHSRTDTQYF. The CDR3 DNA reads TGTGCCAGCAGCTTAATGACTCACAGTCGCACAGATACGCAGTATTTT.

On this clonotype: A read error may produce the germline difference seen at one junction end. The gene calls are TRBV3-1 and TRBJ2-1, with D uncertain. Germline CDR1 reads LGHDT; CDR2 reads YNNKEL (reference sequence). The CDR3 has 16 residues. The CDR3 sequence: CASSPNTANSYNERFF. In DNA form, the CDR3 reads TGTGCCAGCAGCCCTAACACCGCGAACTCCTACAATGAGCGGTTCTTC.

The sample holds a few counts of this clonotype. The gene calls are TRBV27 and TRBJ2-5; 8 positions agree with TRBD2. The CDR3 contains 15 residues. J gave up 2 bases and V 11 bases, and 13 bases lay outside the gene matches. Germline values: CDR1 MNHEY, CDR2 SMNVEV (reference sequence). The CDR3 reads CASAGGDLEQETQYF. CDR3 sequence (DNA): TGTGCCTCCGCGGGGGGCGACTTAGAACAAGAGACCCAGTACTTC.

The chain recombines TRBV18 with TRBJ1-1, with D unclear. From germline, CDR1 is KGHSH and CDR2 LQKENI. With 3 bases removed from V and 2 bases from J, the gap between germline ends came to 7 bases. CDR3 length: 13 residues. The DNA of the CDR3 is TGTGCCAGCTCACCGGTCGGAAACACTGAAGCTTTCTTT. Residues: CASSPVGNTEAFF.

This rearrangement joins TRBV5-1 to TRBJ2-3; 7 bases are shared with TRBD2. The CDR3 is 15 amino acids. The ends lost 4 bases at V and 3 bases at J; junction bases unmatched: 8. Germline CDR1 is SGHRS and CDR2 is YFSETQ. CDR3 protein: CASSPTTSDTDTQYF. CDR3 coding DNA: TGCGCCAGCAGCCCGACCACTAGCGATACAGATACGCAGTATTTT.

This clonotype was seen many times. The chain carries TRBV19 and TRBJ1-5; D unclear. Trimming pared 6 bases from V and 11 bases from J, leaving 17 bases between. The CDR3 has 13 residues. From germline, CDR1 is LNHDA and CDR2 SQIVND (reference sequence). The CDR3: CASSPDPILSQHF. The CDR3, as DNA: TGTGCCAGTAGCCCAGACCCCATCTTGTCCCAGCATTTT.

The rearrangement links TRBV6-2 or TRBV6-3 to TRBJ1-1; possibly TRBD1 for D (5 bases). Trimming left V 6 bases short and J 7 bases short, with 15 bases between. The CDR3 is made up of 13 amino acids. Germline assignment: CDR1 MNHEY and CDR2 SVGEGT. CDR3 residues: CASRSFSRDEAFF. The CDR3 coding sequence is TGTGCCAGCAGATCGTTCTCCAGGGATGAAGCTTTCTTT.

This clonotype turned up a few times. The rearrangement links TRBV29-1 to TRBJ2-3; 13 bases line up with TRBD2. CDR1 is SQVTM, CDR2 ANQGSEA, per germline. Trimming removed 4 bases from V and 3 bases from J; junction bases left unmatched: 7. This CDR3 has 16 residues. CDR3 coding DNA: TGCAGCGTTGGTAGACTAGCGGGGGGTATTACAGATACGCAGTATTTT. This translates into CSVGRLAGGITDTQYF.

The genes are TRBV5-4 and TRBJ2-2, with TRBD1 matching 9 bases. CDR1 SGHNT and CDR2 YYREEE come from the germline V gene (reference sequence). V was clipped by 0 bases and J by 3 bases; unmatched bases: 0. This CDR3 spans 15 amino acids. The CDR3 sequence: CASSLGTGDTGELFF. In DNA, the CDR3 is TGTGCCAGCAGCTTGGGGACAGGGGACACCGGGGAGCTGTTTTTT.